The 31 T cell receptor beta chains reported below all come from one sample, sequenced in a study of control samples from healthy donors and cancer patients. Libraries were prepared by immunoSEQ multiplex PCR; TCRdb keeps only in-frame clonotypes and omits some of them. In the table there are roughly 100,000 clones, roughly 91% of which are singletons. The sequencing input was PBMCs. These receptors came from a man in his sixties with lung cancer.

A single count supports this clone. The gene calls are TRBV5-8 and TRBJ1-5; possibly TRBD1 for D (5 bases). The CDR3 is made up of 14 amino acids. With 4 bases removed from V and 4 bases from J, the gap between germline ends came to 12 bases. CDR1 is SGHTS, CDR2 YDEGEE, per germline. For the CDR3, the DNA is TGTGCCAGCAGCCTCCAACGGGGGAATCAGCCCCAGCATTTT. It codes for CASSLQRGNQPQHF.

J is TRBJ1-1 and V is TRBV12-3 or TRBV12-4; D gene unclear. The CDR3 sequence is 13 residues long. V lost 5 bases and J 5 bases, leaving 12 bases between the germline ends. CDR3 nucleotides: TGTGCCAGCAGTCCGCAAGGTGGGACTGAAGCTTTCTTT. It encodes CASSPQGGTEAFF.

V gene TRBV10-3 combines with J gene TRBJ2-5; no clear D gene. This CDR3 is built from 16 residues. V shed 0 bases and J shed 0 bases, with 11 bases lying between them. Germline V gives CDR1 ENHRY, CDR2 SYGVKD. Written as DNA, the CDR3 is TGTGCCATCAGTGAGTCGATAGACACGGACCAAGAGACCCAGTACTTC. This sequence encodes CAISESIDTDQETQYF.

This chain connects TRBV5-1 to TRBJ2-2; 7 nucleotides line up with TRBD1. After removal of 5 bases from V and 4 bases from J, the junction contained 8 bases not matched to a gene. CDR1 SGHRS and CDR2 YFSETQ come from the germline V gene. The CDR3 has 15 amino acids. The CDR3 spells CASRTGAPSTGELFF. As DNA, the CDR3 is TGCGCCAGCAGAACAGGGGCCCCGAGCACCGGGGAGCTGTTTTTT.

In regard to this clone: The same CDR3 is also encoded by other DNA sequences in this sample. CDR3 protein: CAWSVGTGDGYTF. DNA for the CDR3: TGTGCCTGGAGTGTAGGGACAGGGGACGGCTACACCTTC. The chain links TRBV30 to TRBJ1-2, with 10 bases fitting TRBD1. With 0 bases clipped from V and 8 bases from J, the junction kept 3 bases outside the gene matches. This CDR3 spans 13 amino acids. The germline CDR1 and CDR2 sequences are GTSNPN and SVGIG (reference sequence). The variable domain in full, with the rest retrieved from reference TRBV30 and TRBJ1-2, is SQTIHQWPATLVQPVGSPLSLECTVEGTSNPNLYWYRQAAGRGLQLLFYSVGIGQISSEVPQNLSASRPQDRQFILSSKKLLLSDSGFYLCAWSVGTGDGYTFGSGTRLTVV.

The J gene is TRBJ2-1, the V gene TRBV2; 8 bases fit TRBD1. Germline CDR1 reads SNHLY; CDR2 reads FYNNEI. CDR3 length: 13 residues. After removal of 8 bases from V and 10 bases from J, the junction contained 10 bases not matched to a gene. In DNA form, the CDR3 reads TGTGCCAGCGGACAGGGATGGATCACCGAGCAGTTCTTC. This translates into CASGQGWITEQFF.

The rearrangement joins TRBV15 to TRBJ1-2; 11 nucleotides match TRBD1. With 0 bases clipped from V and 4 bases from J, the junction kept 7 bases outside the gene matches. CDR3 length: 17 residues. Germline CDR1 reads LNHNV; CDR2 reads YYDKDF (reference sequence). The CDR3 here is CATSREPGTGGAYGYTF. The CDR3 DNA follows: TGTGCCACCAGCAGAGAACCTGGGACAGGGGGTGCCTATGGCTACACCTTC.

As regards this clone: Other DNA sequences from this sample encode an identical CDR3 as well. This chain joins TRBV18 and TRBJ1-5; TRBD1 matches at 8 bases. V was clipped by 5 bases and J by 6 bases; unmatched bases: 12. Germline CDR1 is KGHSH and CDR2 is LQKENI. CDR3 length: 16 residues. The CDR3 coding sequence is TGTGCCAGCTCATCATTTACAGGGGGTTCGGGTCAGCCCCAGCATTTT. Amino acid sequence: CASSSFTGGSGQPQHF.

The V call is TRBV5-6, the J call TRBJ1-5, with TRBD1 matching 9 bases. From germline, CDR1 is SGHDT and CDR2 YYEEEE. This CDR3 region has 14 residues. V lost 2 bases, J lost 7 bases, and 4 bases stayed unmatched. Written as DNA, the CDR3 is TGTGCCAGCAGCTTACAGGGGGCAGGGCAGCCCCAGCATTTT. Translating it yields CASSLQGAGQPQHF.

The V and J genes are TRBV18 and TRBJ1-1, with 7 bases that match TRBD1. The CDR3 is 16 amino acids. V shed 1 base, J shed 1 base, and the junction held 6 bases outside the gene matches. Per germline, CDR1 KGHSH and CDR2 LQKENI. DNA for the CDR3: TGTGCCAGCTCACCACTGAACGGACAGGCGAACACTGAAGCTTTCTTT. Protein sequence: CASSPLNGQANTEAFF. Variable domain in full (rest from reference TRBV18 and TRBJ1-1): NAGVMQNPRHLVRRRGQEARLRCSPMKGHSHVYWYRQLPEEGLKFMVYLQKENIIDESGMPKERFSAEFPKEGPSILRIQQVVRGDSAAYFCASSPLNGQANTEAFFGQGTRLTVV.

CDR3 amino acids: CATSDLLQGATDTQYF. Written as DNA, the CDR3 is TGTGCCACCAGTGATTTACTCCAGGGGGCTACAGATACGCAGTATTTT. The chain links TRBV24-1 to TRBJ2-3; the match to TRBD1 covers 8 bases. This CDR3 has 16 residues. The germline V gene encodes CDR1 KGHDR and CDR2 SFDVKD. The trim removed 1 base at V and 3 bases at J, leaving 5 bases unmatched.

The J gene is TRBJ2-5, the V gene TRBV6-1; D possibly corresponds to TRBD1 (6 bases). The V and J ends lost 4 bases and 2 bases respectively, with 29 bases between them. CDR3 size: 20 residues. Germline assignment: CDR1 MNHNS and CDR2 SASEGT. The DNA of the CDR3 is TGTGCCAGCAGTGCTGAGATGGCAAGGGGGTCCCTACGACTACAAGAGACCCAGTACTTC. This gives the protein CASSAEMARGSLRLQETQYF.

The V call is TRBV29-1, the J call TRBJ2-2; D possibly matches TRBD1 or TRBD2 (5 bases each). CDR3 length: 14 amino acids. CDR1 and CDR2 from the germline V gene are SQVTM and ANQGSEA. Trimming pared 5 bases from V and 6 bases from J, leaving 16 bases between. The DNA for the CDR3 is TGCAGCGTTCTACGGGACCCCGGGGCCGGGGAGCTGTTTTTT. Its protein is CSVLRDPGAGELFF.

This clone was observed a single time. V gene TRBV29-1 combines with J gene TRBJ1-6, with D unresolved. The CDR3 covers 13 residues. Germline CDR1 reads SQVTM; CDR2 reads ANQGSEA. Trimming pared 7 bases from V and 5 bases from J, leaving 12 bases between. The CDR3, as DNA: TGCAGCGCGAGGCGTGGGGATAATTCACCCCTCCACTTT. It specifies CSARRGDNSPLHF.

The gene calls are TRBV29-1 and TRBJ1-2; a possible D gene is TRBD1 (6 bases). V lost 6 bases and J lost 4, with 15 bases in between. Germline V lookup: CDR1 SQVTM, CDR2 ANQGSEA. The CDR3 contains 13 residues. The CDR3 loop is CSVTPQGFYGYTF. CDR3 in DNA: TGCAGCGTAACCCCACAGGGATTCTATGGCTACACCTTC.

In this sample, this clone turned up a few times. The genes are TRBV7-8 and TRBJ1-5, with D hard to call. Germline assignment: CDR1 SGHVS and CDR2 FQNEAQ. The germline V and J ends were trimmed by 4 bases and 2 bases, with 12 bases remaining between them. This CDR3 spans 15 amino acids. The CDR3 DNA is TGTGCCAGCAGCTCCATTCGCGGAGGCAATCAGCCCCAGCATTTT. Translating gives CASSSIRGGNQPQHF.

The chain employs TRBV24-1 and TRBJ2-1, with 9 bases lining up with TRBD1. Germline loops: CDR1 KGHDR, CDR2 SFDVKD. The CDR3 covers 14 residues. The V and J ends lost 5 bases and 7 bases, in that order; junction bases with no gene match: 5. Here the CDR3 DNA reads TGTGCCACCAGTGCCACAGGGGGCACAAATGAGCAGTTCTTC. Translating it yields CATSATGGTNEQFF.

The chain carries TRBV4-1 and TRBJ2-2; D unclear. CDR1 and CDR2 (germline): MGHRA, YSYEKL. V gave up 5 bases and J gave up 3 bases, with 10 bases separating them. CDR3 length: 14 residues. The CDR3 loop is CASSSSLYTGELFF. DNA of the CDR3: TGCGCCAGCAGCTCTTCACTGTACACCGGGGAGCTGTTTTTT.

The chain couples TRBV29-1 to TRBJ2-6, with D perhaps matching TRBD1 (5 bases). The CDR3 is 14 residues long. V lost 5 bases and J 0 bases, leaving 8 bases between the germline ends. In germline, CDR1 is SQVTM, CDR2 ANQGSEA. The CDR3 DNA reads as TGCAGCGTTCTCCAGGGCTCTGGGGCCAACGTCCTGACTTTC. Amino acid sequence: CSVLQGSGANVLTF.

CDR3: CATSDPLAGGSTDTQYF. The DNA for the CDR3 is TGTGCCACCAGTGACCCCCTGGCGGGGGGGAGCACAGATACGCAGTATTTT. V usage is TRBV24-1 and J usage is TRBJ2-3; the match to TRBD2 covers 9 bases. Germline CDR1 reads KGHDR; CDR2 reads SFDVKD. J gave up 0 bases and V 4 bases, and 7 bases lay outside the gene matches. The CDR3 runs to 17 residues.

The chain employs TRBV30 and TRBJ1-1; D perhaps matches TRBD1 (6 bases). Trimming pared 5 bases from V and 1 base from J, leaving 20 bases between. The CDR3 is 16 residues long. CDR1 GTSNPN and CDR2 SVGIG come from the germline V gene (reference sequence). CDR3 DNA sequence: TGTGCCTGGTCCCCAGGACAGAGCAGTTGGAACACTGAAGCTTTCTTT. This gives the protein CAWSPGQSSWNTEAFF.

The chain recombines TRBV30 with TRBJ1-2; a weak D match, TRBD1 (5 bases). The CDR3 runs to 10 residues. Germline V gene sequence: CDR1 GTSNPN, CDR2 SVGIG (reference sequence). V was trimmed by 5 bases and J by 8 bases, leaving 9 bases between them. CDR3 loop: CAWGTHGYTF. CDR3 nucleotide sequence: TGTGCCTGGGGGACCCACGGCTACACCTTC.

CDR3: CASSLGSLELFF. The DNA for the CDR3 is TGTGCCAGCAGCCTCGGAAGTTTGGAGCTGTTTTTT. This sequence joins TRBV13 and TRBJ2-2; D is unclear. This CDR3 contains 12 residues. The germline gives CDR1 PRHDT, CDR2 FYEKMQ (reference sequence). Trimming removed 5 bases from V and 10 bases from J, with 11 bases in between.

The rearrangement links TRBV27 to TRBJ1-6, with 11 bases that match TRBD1. V dropped 6 bases and J dropped 7; count of bases not matched to a gene: 20. The CDR3 has 20 amino acids. CDR1 is MNHEY, CDR2 SMNVEV, per germline (reference sequence). DNA of the CDR3: TGTGCCAGCAGGCTACTGTCGGGACAGGGGGAAGAGAATCGAAATTCACCCCTCCACTTT. Its protein product is CASRLLSGQGEENRNSPLHF.

As DNA, the CDR3 is TGTGCCACCAGTGATTCCCTTAACAGGGAGATAGATACGCAGTATTTT. This encodes CATSDSLNREIDTQYF. The J gene is TRBJ2-3, the V gene TRBV24-1; possibly TRBD1 for D (6 bases). Germline CDR1 is KGHDR and CDR2 is SFDVKD. The CDR3 runs to 16 residues. The germline V and J ends were trimmed by 2 bases and 5 bases, with 16 bases remaining between them.

The chain is built from TRBV29-1 and TRBJ2-5, with 8 bases lining up with TRBD1. Germline V gives CDR1 SQVTM, CDR2 ANQGSEA. This CDR3 is built from 14 residues. After removal of 4 bases from V and 5 bases from J, the junction contained 9 bases not matched to a gene. CDR3 residues: CSVVGQGAGETQYF. In nucleotides, the CDR3 is TGCAGCGTTGTGGGCCAGGGGGCCGGTGAGACCCAGTACTTC. Complete variable domain (other parts from reference TRBV29-1 and TRBJ2-5): SAVISQKPSRDICQRGTSLTIQCQVDSQVTMMFWYRQQPGQSLTLIATANQGSEATYESGFVIDKFPISRPNLTFSTLTVSNMSPEDSSIYLCSVVGQGAGETQYFGPGTRLLVL.

The chain joins TRBV6-6 to TRBJ1-4; D perhaps matches TRBD1 (5 bases). Germline loops: CDR1 MNHNY, CDR2 SVGAGI (reference sequence). Trimming pared 6 bases from V and 8 bases from J, leaving 19 bases between. CDR3 size: 15 residues. This chain's CDR3 is CASSRKGPGGEKLFF. The DNA for the CDR3 is TGTGCCAGCAGCCGAAAGGGACCTGGGGGGGAAAAACTGTTTTTT.

The rearrangement links TRBV24-1 to TRBJ2-6; D may correspond to TRBD1 or TRBD2 (5 bases each). From germline, CDR1 is KGHDR and CDR2 SFDVKD. Trimming cost V 7 bases and J 3 bases, with 12 bases left between them. This CDR3 is built from 15 residues. This chain's CDR3 is CATSPGTGGANVLTF. The CDR3 coding sequence is TGTGCCACCAGCCCGGGAACAGGTGGGGCCAACGTCCTGACTTTC.

The V gene is TRBV5-1, the J gene TRBJ1-3; no definite D call. The CDR3 is 14 amino acids. V lost 4 bases, J lost 0 bases, and 8 bases lay in between. CDR1 and CDR2 from the germline V gene are SGHRS and YFSETQ. The CDR3, as DNA: TGCGCCAGCAGCCCGGACGGCTCTGGAAACACCATATATTTT. This gives the protein CASSPDGSGNTIYF.

The J gene is TRBJ1-2, the V gene TRBV5-6; D is ambiguous. Between the trimmed V and J ends, which lost 0 bases and 0 bases, there was a span of 12 bases. The CDR3 has 16 amino acids. Germline loops: CDR1 SGHDT, CDR2 YYEEEE. The CDR3 sequence is CASSLGQALANYGYTF. The CDR3 bases are TGTGCCAGCAGCTTGGGGCAGGCACTAGCTAACTATGGCTACACCTTC.

CDR3 protein: CASSPQGEGTQYF. The CDR3 nucleotides read TGTGCCAGCAGCCCACAGGGGGAGGGGACCCAGTACTTC. The chain couples TRBV11-3 to TRBJ2-5; possible D gene TRBD1, 8 bases. CDR1 and CDR2 from the germline V gene are SGHNT and YENEEA. The CDR3 extends over 13 amino acids. Trimming took off 5 bases at V and 7 bases at J, with 14 bases between the two ends.